These T cell receptor beta chains were read from a single sample in a study of blood T cell repertoires in COVID-19. Clones were sequenced by immunoSEQ multiplex PCR, and TCRdb holds only the in-frame ones, with some missing. The repertoire has 250,000 or so clones, approximately 91% of them found once; the top ten carry less than 1%. The sample comprised peripheral blood. The receptors stem from a woman in her thirties or forties who had recovered from COVID-19. The CDR3 runs from the conserved cysteine through the conserved F or W. D genes are given only for firm matches. The size field is filled for only some rows; it gives once, few, many or a size class.

v_gene	abundance	d_gene	j_gene	CDR3aa	CDR3nt
TRBV18	.	TRBD2	TRBJ2-1	CASSPPAGGDNEQFF	TGTGCCAGCTCACCACCGGCGGGAGGTGACAATGAGCAGTTCTTC
TRBV10-3	.	.	TRBJ1-6	CATRRGADNSPLHF	TGTGCCACCCGGCGCGGGGCCGATAATTCACCCCTCCACTTT
TRBV11-2	.	.	TRBJ1-2	CASSQAGQFAYGYTF	TGTGCCAGCAGCCAAGCCGGACAGTTCGCCTATGGCTACACCTTC
TRBV27	once	TRBD1	TRBJ1-1	CASSLTGDTEAFF	TGTGCCAGCAGTTTGACAGGGGACACTGAAGCTTTCTTT
TRBV28	.	TRBD1	TRBJ1-2	CASTSGTTGVYGYTF	TGTGCCAGCACCTCGGGGACGACAGGGGTCTATGGCTACACCTTC
TRBV9	.	TRBD1	TRBJ1-1	CASSAIAVRQGTEAFF	TGTGCCAGCAGCGCCATCGCCGTGAGACAGGGGACTGAAGCTTTCTTT
TRBV14	.	TRBD2	TRBJ2-1	CASSQGLASGDGPYNEQFF	TGTGCCAGCAGCCAAGGGTTGGCTAGCGGGGACGGGCCCTACAATGAGCAGTTCTTC
TRBV18	.	.	TRBJ2-5	CASSPRPVSGETQYF	TGTGCCAGCTCACCAAGGCCGGTATCGGGAGAGACCCAGTACTTC
TRBV19	.	.	TRBJ1-1	CASRFAQGNTEAFF	TGTGCCAGCAGATTCGCGCAGGGGAACACTGAAGCTTTCTTT
TRBV3-1/TRBV3-2	.	TRBD1	TRBJ2-1	CASSPPRGQGVHEQFF	TGTGCCAGCAGCCCTCCGCGAGGACAGGGGGTACATGAGCAGTTCTTC
TRBV23-1	.	.	TRBJ2-1	CASSQGGAEGVCGEQFF	TGCGCCAGCAGTCAGGGGGGGGCAGAGGGTGTGTGTGGTGAGCAGTTCTTC
TRBV7-9	.	.	TRBJ1-3	CASSLAFGLSSSGNTIYF	TGTGCCAGCAGCTTAGCGTTCGGTCTTTCAAGCTCTGGAAACACCATATATTTT
TRBV3-1/TRBV3-2	.	TRBD1	TRBJ1-4	CASSQAGQGEYEKLFF	TGTGCCAGCAGCCAAGCCGGACAGGGAGAATATGAAAAACTGTTTTTT
TRBV18	few	TRBD1	TRBJ1-5	CASSPPPGQAGNQPQHF	TGTGCCAGCTCACCACCGCCGGGACAGGCCGGGAATCAGCCCCAGCATTTT
TRBV7-9	.	.	TRBJ1-2	CASSLSRGAPINYGYTF	TGTGCCAGCAGCTTATCCCGCGGGGCACCGATTAACTATGGCTACACCTTC
TRBV6-2/TRBV6-3	.	.	TRBJ2-7	CASSYPTGIPTYEQYF	TGTGCCAGCAGTTACCCAACAGGGATCCCCACCTACGAGCAGTACTTC
TRBV2	.	.	TRBJ1-4	CASRVTGFRKEEEKLFF	TGTGCCAGCAGGGTGACAGGATTTAGGAAGGAGGAAGAAAAACTGTTTTTT
TRBV27	.	TRBD2	TRBJ2-7	CASSFQREWVNEQYF	TGTGCCAGCAGTTTCCAGCGGGAGTGGGTTAACGAGCAGTACTTC
TRBV1	.	.	TRBJ2-1	CTSSQDLARCYNEQFF	TGCACCAGCAGCCAAGATTTAGCGAGGTGCTACAATGAGCAGTTCTTC
TRBV5-1	.	.	TRBJ1-1	CASSSRGTSRNTEAFF	TGCGCCAGCAGCTCCAGGGGAACTTCCCGGAACACTGAAGCTTTCTTT
TRBV5-1	few	.	TRBJ1-1	CASSLERGNTEAFF	TGCGCCAGCAGCTTGGAGCGAGGGAACACTGAAGCTTTCTTT
TRBV6-6	.	.	TRBJ2-1	CASKERAYNEQFF	TGTGCCAGCAAGGAGCGGGCCTACAATGAGCAGTTCTTC
TRBV5-1	once	TRBD1	TRBJ1-4	CASSLDRGGEKLFF	TGCGCCAGCAGCTTGGACAGGGGAGGTGAAAAACTGTTTTTT
TRBV3-1/TRBV3-2	once	.	TRBJ2-3	CASSQVGGSSTDTQYF	TGTGCCAGCAGCCAAGTTGGCGGATCTAGCACAGATACGCAGTATTTT
TRBV7-2	.	TRBD2	TRBJ2-7	CASSLVASGGSYEQYF	TGTGCCAGCAGCTTAGTGGCTAGCGGGGGTTCCTACGAGCAGTACTTC
TRBV6-5	.	TRBD2	TRBJ2-7	CASRATTSGYYEQYF	TGTGCCAGCAGAGCCACGACTAGCGGATACTACGAGCAGTACTTC
TRBV18	.	.	TRBJ2-1	CASSRGEELYNEQFF	TGTGCCAGCTCTCGGGGAGAGGAGCTCTACAATGAGCAGTTCTTC
TRBV19	once	TRBD2	TRBJ2-1	CASSMDVGAGGRNEQFF	TGTGCCAGTAGTATGGACGTCGGGGCGGGAGGGAGGAATGAGCAGTTCTTC
TRBV27	few	.	TRBJ2-1	CASKPGGSYNEQFF	TGTGCCAGTAAGCCCGGGGGCTCCTACAATGAGCAGTTCTTC
TRBV6-5	.	.	TRBJ2-7	CASSRGETYEQYF	TGTGCCAGTAGCAGGGGCGAGACCTACGAGCAGTACTTC
TRBV7-7	.	TRBD1	TRBJ2-1	CASSLMGTGRLNEQFF	TGTGCTAGCAGCTTAATGGGGACAGGGCGTTTGAATGAGCAGTTCTTC
TRBV28	.	TRBD1	TRBJ2-7	CASSRQTGTGLYEQYF	TGTGCCAGCAGCCGACAAACCGGGACAGGGCTTTACGAGCAGTACTTC